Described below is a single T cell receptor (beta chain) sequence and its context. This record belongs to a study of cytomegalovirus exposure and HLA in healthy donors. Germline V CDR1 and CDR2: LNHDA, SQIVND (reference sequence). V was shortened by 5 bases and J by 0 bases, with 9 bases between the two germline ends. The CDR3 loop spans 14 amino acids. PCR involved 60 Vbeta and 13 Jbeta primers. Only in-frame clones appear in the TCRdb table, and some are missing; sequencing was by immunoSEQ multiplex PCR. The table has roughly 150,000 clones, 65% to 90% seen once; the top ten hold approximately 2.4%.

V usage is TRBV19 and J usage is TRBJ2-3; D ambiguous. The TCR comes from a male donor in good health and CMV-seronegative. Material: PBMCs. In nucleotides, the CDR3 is TGTGCCAGTAGTCCCGTCTCTAGCACAGATACGCAGTATTTT. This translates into CASSPVSSTDTQYF.